Listed here are 29 T cell receptor beta chains from one sample, sequenced in a study of technical replicates of blood from several donors. This table comes from immunoSEQ multiplex PCR, and its TCRdb copy is limited to in-frame clones, with some not included. The data hold around 72,000 clones, with nearly 99% observed a single time. The sequencing sample was made of T cells isolated from PBMCs. These TCRs come from a human donor in good health.

This rearrangement joins TRBV6-6 to TRBJ2-5; 7 positions agree with TRBD2. J lost 5 bases, V lost 7 bases, and 10 bases had no gene match. The CDR3 sequence is 14 residues long. Looked up from germline, CDR1 is MNHNY and CDR2 is SVGAGI (reference sequence). CDR3 bases: TGTGCCAGCACCCGAAGGACTAGTGTGGAGACCCAGTACTTC. Its translation is CASTRRTSVETQYF.

The rearrangement uses TRBV7-2 and TRBJ2-4; D not resolved. The CDR3 loop spans 14 amino acids. The germline V gene encodes CDR1 SGHTA and CDR2 FQGNSA. Trimming cost V 2 bases and J 4 bases, with 9 bases left between them. CDR3 DNA sequence: TGTGCCAGCAGCTTATTCGACAAGAAAAACATTCAGTACTTC. Its translation: CASSLFDKKNIQYF.

The J gene is TRBJ2-5, the V gene TRBV7-8; D is unclear. Germline CDR1 SGHVS, CDR2 FQNEAQ. CDR3 length: 13 residues. V dropped 2 bases and J dropped 1 base, with 5 bases sitting between them. CDR3 bases: TGTGCCAGCAGCTTAAATCGCCAAGAGACCCAGTACTTC. Protein product: CASSLNRQETQYF.

This chain connects TRBV9 to TRBJ2-3; TRBD2 agrees at 15 bases. The V gene end was trimmed by 0 bases and the J gene end by 3 bases; junction bases not matched to a gene: 14. The CDR3 consists of 21 residues. Germline CDR1 SGDLS, CDR2 YYNGEE. For the CDR3, the DNA is TGTGCCAGCAGCGTAGGCGAAGGACTAGCGGGAGGGCCTTCCCCGACAGATACGCAGTATTTT. It encodes CASSVGEGLAGGPSPTDTQYF.

The table lists this clone with a count of one. The chain is built from TRBV7-2 and TRBJ2-3; no clear D gene. With 3 bases removed from V and 1 base from J, the gap between germline ends came to 8 bases. From germline, CDR1 is SGHTA and CDR2 FQGNSA. This CDR3 has 14 amino acids. CDR3 protein: CASSFGWRTDTQYF. CDR3 in DNA: TGTGCCAGCAGCTTCGGGTGGCGCACAGATACGCAGTATTTT.

Of note for this clone: One end of the junction varies from germline; a read error may be responsible. The V call is TRBV14, the J call TRBJ2-5; 10 positions agree with TRBD2. CDR3 length: 13 residues. Germline V gene lookup returns CDR1 SGHDN and CDR2 FVKESK. The CDR3, as DNA: TGTGCCAGCAGCCAAGTTATTCTAGCGGGAGAACACTTC. Its translation is CASSQVILAGEHF. Combining the CDR3 with reference TRBV14 and TRBJ2-5 gives the whole variable domain EAGVTQFPSHSVIEKGQTVTLRCDPISGHDNLYWYRRVMGKEIKFLLHFVKESKQDESGMPNNRFLAERTGGTYSTLKVQPAELEDSGVYFCASSQVILAGEHFGPGTRLLVL.

This chain joins TRBV19 and TRBJ1-5; D is uncertain. The V end was cut by 0 bases, the J end by 0 bases, with 9 bases between. The germline CDR1 and CDR2 sequences are LNHDA and SQIVND (reference sequence). The CDR3 runs to 16 residues. CDR3 sequence reads: CASSIERAISNQPQHF. Here the CDR3 DNA reads TGTGCCAGTAGTATAGAGAGGGCGATTAGCAATCAGCCCCAGCATTTT.

The J gene is TRBJ1-4, the V gene TRBV11-2; a weak D match, TRBD1 (5 bases). Deletions cut 3 bases from V and 8 bases from J, with 10 bases between. CDR3 size: 13 residues. Per the germline V gene, CDR1 is SGHAT and CDR2 is FQNNGV. As DNA, the CDR3 is TGTGCCAGCAGCTTTTGGTCAGGGGAAAAACTGTTTTTT. Translated, it gives CASSFWSGEKLFF.

V gene TRBV4-1 combines with J gene TRBJ1-5, with D unclear. This CDR3 contains 14 residues. V lost 0 bases to trimming and J lost 2 bases, with 5 bases between them. CDR1 MGHRA and CDR2 YSYEKL come from the germline V gene. The CDR3 loop reads CASSQDEGNQPQHF. CDR3 DNA: TGCGCCAGCAGCCAAGATGAGGGCAATCAGCCCCAGCATTTT.

CDR3 in amino acids: CAISTGGEKLFF. The DNA of the CDR3 is TGTGCCATCAGTACAGGGGGGGAAAAACTGTTTTTT. The V and J genes are TRBV10-3 and TRBJ1-4; 8 nucleotides line up with TRBD1. V was clipped by 5 bases and J by 8 bases; unmatched bases: 1. Germline V CDR1 and CDR2: ENHRY, SYGVKD. The CDR3 has 12 residues.

Written as DNA, the CDR3 is TGCGCCAGCAGCGAGGGACTCATTTACAATGAGCAGTTCTTC. Translation gives CASSEGLIYNEQFF. V gene TRBV5-1 combines with J gene TRBJ2-1; D might be TRBD2 (6 bases). Germline V gene sequence: CDR1 SGHRS, CDR2 YFSETQ. V lost 4 bases and J lost 4, with 12 bases in between. CDR3 length: 14 residues. Full variable domain (outside the CDR3, taken from reference TRBV5-1 and TRBJ2-1): KAGVTQTPRYLIKTRGQQVTLSCSPISGHRSVSWYQQTPGQGLQFLFEYFSETQRNKGNFPGRFSGRQFSNSRSEMNVSTLELGDSALYLCASSEGLIYNEQFFGPGTRLTVL.

This chain uses TRBV5-5 with TRBJ2-7; D gene ambiguous. The V end lost 6 bases, the J end lost 0 bases, and 16 bases lay between the germline ends. The length of the CDR3 is 15 residues. CDR1 is SGHKS and CDR2 is YYEKEE in the germline V gene (reference sequence). CDR3 in amino acids: CASTLRLFSSYEQYF. CDR3 coding DNA: TGTGCCAGCACCCTACGACTCTTTAGCTCCTACGAGCAGTACTTC.

The V and J genes are TRBV6-5 and TRBJ1-4; 7 bases align to TRBD1. The CDR3 covers 14 residues. With 8 bases clipped from V and 8 bases from J, the junction kept 11 bases outside the gene matches. Germline V lookup: CDR1 MNHEY, CDR2 SVGAGI. The CDR3 here is CASHSAGGDEKLFF. CDR3 DNA: TGTGCCAGCCACTCAGCAGGGGGTGACGAAAAACTGTTTTTT.

This sequence joins TRBV4-1 and TRBJ2-1, with 11 bases that match TRBD2. CDR3 size: 16 residues. V shed 4 bases and J 4 bases; nucleotides not matched to a gene: 6. The V gene's germline CDR1 is MGHRA and CDR2 YSYEKL. The chain's CDR3 is CASSRTGTSGYNEQFF. As DNA, the CDR3 is TGCGCCAGCAGCCGAACCGGGACTAGCGGTTACAATGAGCAGTTCTTC.

The gene calls are TRBV19 and TRBJ1-1; D gene uncertain. This CDR3 is built from 16 residues. The germline V gene has CDR1 LNHDA and CDR2 SQIVND (reference sequence). V lost 3 bases, J lost 4 bases, and 18 bases lay in between. CDR3 in amino acids: CASSIWYKESGTEAFF. The CDR3 DNA is TGTGCCAGTAGTATCTGGTATAAGGAGAGTGGCACTGAAGCTTTCTTT. Supplemented by reference TRBV19 and TRBJ1-1, the full variable domain reads DGGITQSPKYLFRKEGQNVTLSCEQNLNHDAMYWYRQDPGQGLRLIYYSQIVNDFQKGDIAEGYSVSREKKESFPLTVTSAQKNPTAFYLCASSIWYKESGTEAFFGQGTRLTVV.

The J gene is TRBJ1-2, the V gene TRBV6-5, with D possibly matching TRBD1 (5 bases). This CDR3 contains 11 residues. The V end was cut by 5 bases, the J end by 8 bases, with 9 bases between. Germline V gives CDR1 MNHEY, CDR2 SVGAGI. CDR3 bases: TGTGCCAGCAGTCAGGGAAGAGGCTACACCTTC. This encodes CASSQGRGYTF.

The rearrangement joins TRBV27 to TRBJ1-1, with D maybe TRBD1 (5 bases). The V gene lost 5 bases and the J gene lost 3 bases, with 13 bases spanning the gap. Germline lookup yields CDR1 MNHEY and CDR2 SMNVEV (reference sequence). This CDR3 has 14 amino acids. DNA of the CDR3: TGTGCCAGCAGTCCAAGGGGCGGGGACACTGAAGCTTTCTTT. Residues: CASSPRGGDTEAFF.

The chain carries TRBV28 and TRBJ2-7; D possibly corresponds to TRBD2 (5 bases). Looked up from germline, CDR1 is MDHEN and CDR2 is SYDVKM. The CDR3 covers 13 residues. V was clipped by 8 bases and J by 1 base, with 12 bases between them. DNA for the CDR3: TGTGCCAGCTCCGTCGGGATATCCTACGAGCAGTACTTC. Protein: CASSVGISYEQYF.

V usage is TRBV28 and J usage is TRBJ2-5, with 7 bases aligning to TRBD1. V lost 6 bases to trimming and J lost 4 bases; unmatched junction nucleotides: 8. Germline values: CDR1 MDHEN, CDR2 SYDVKM. The CDR3 runs to 14 residues. The CDR3 spells CASRVTGWGETQYF. The CDR3 nucleotides read TGTGCCAGCAGGGTGACAGGGTGGGGAGAGACCCAGTACTTC.

Concerning this clone itself: The sample has other DNA sequences that encode this CDR3 too. This chain links TRBV27 with TRBJ2-7; the match to TRBD2 covers 9 bases. This CDR3 is 14 amino acids long. Germline-derived CDR1 and CDR2 are MNHEY and SMNVEV (reference sequence). V trimming: 2 bases; J trimming: 4 bases; junction bases outside the gene matches: 3. CDR3 loop: CASSLAGGPYEQYF. In DNA, the CDR3 is TGTGCCAGCAGTTTAGCGGGAGGGCCATACGAGCAGTACTTC.

The chain links TRBV28 to TRBJ2-1; TRBD1 agrees at 11 bases. The CDR3 totals 15 residues. Germline CDR1 reads MDHEN; CDR2 reads SYDVKM. The V segment lost 3 bases and the J segment 4 bases; nucleotides outside the gene matches: 2. The CDR3 sequence: CASSFRDRGYNEQFF. The CDR3 DNA reads as TGTGCCAGCAGTTTCCGGGACAGGGGGTACAATGAGCAGTTCTTC.

The V gene is TRBV7-2, the J gene TRBJ1-5; D gene uncertain. V was trimmed by 4 bases and J by 6 bases, leaving 10 bases between them. The germline CDR1 and CDR2 sequences are SGHTA and FQGNSA. The CDR3 consists of 13 residues. CDR3: CASSSGGAQPQHF. The CDR3 nucleotides are TGTGCCAGCAGCTCGGGTGGCGCTCAGCCCCAGCATTTT.

The chain recombines TRBV5-1 with TRBJ1-2, with TRBD1 identical over 8 bases. Unmatched junction bases numbered 5, after V lost 6 bases and J lost 7 bases. This CDR3 contains 12 residues. Germline V gives CDR1 SGHRS, CDR2 YFSETQ. CDR3: CASTYDRGGYTF. The CDR3 nucleotides are TGCGCCAGCACCTATGACAGGGGTGGCTACACCTTC. The whole variable domain, remainder taken from reference TRBV5-1 and TRBJ1-2, is KAGVTQTPRYLIKTRGQQVTLSCSPISGHRSVSWYQQTPGQGLQFLFEYFSETQRNKGNFPGRFSGRQFSNSRSEMNVSTLELGDSALYLCASTYDRGGYTFGSGTRLTVV.

CDR3 sequence (DNA): TGCGCCAGCAGCCAGATACAGGGGCGAGGAAACACCATATATTTT. Translation: CASSQIQGRGNTIYF. The V gene is TRBV4-1, the J gene TRBJ1-3; 7 bases match TRBD1. CDR1 is MGHRA, CDR2 YSYEKL, per germline. V trimming: 3 bases; J trimming: 4 bases; junction bases outside the gene matches: 6. This CDR3 contains 15 residues.

V is TRBV25-1 and J is TRBJ2-7, with D tentatively TRBD1 (5 bases). This CDR3 is 12 amino acids long. The V end lost 4 bases, the J end lost 5 bases, and 9 bases lay between the germline ends. Germline CDR1 MGHDK, CDR2 SYGVNS. The CDR3 loop reads CASSVLGDEQYF. CDR3 DNA sequence: TGTGCCAGCAGTGTATTAGGGGACGAGCAGTACTTC.

Here the CDR3 DNA reads TGTGCCAGCAGTCCGACTAGCGGGAGTCGGACCCAGTACTTC. Protein sequence: CASSPTSGSRTQYF. The chain uses TRBV27 and TRBJ2-7, with 12 bases matching TRBD2. Judging by the DNA end, TRBJ2-5 fits better; the J call may be wrong. The CDR3 spans 14 residues. CDR1 MNHEY and CDR2 SMNVEV come from the germline V gene (reference sequence).

The chain carries TRBV30 and TRBJ2-7, with D perhaps matching TRBD2 (5 bases). V dropped 5 bases and J dropped 6 bases, with 20 bases sitting between them. The CDR3 has 14 residues. Germline loops: CDR1 GTSNPN, CDR2 SVGIG (reference sequence). The CDR3 nucleotides read TGTGCCTGGGTCCCGGGGTCCGCAGCTCGCGAGCAGTACTTC. It encodes CAWVPGSAAREQYF. Filled out from reference TRBV30 and TRBJ2-7, the complete variable domain reads SQTIHQWPATLVQPVGSPLSLECTVEGTSNPNLYWYRQAAGRGLQLLFYSVGIGQISSEVPQNLSASRPQDRQFILSSKKLLLSDSGFYLCAWVPGSAAREQYFGPGTRLTVT.

This clone was detected once. The J gene is TRBJ1-1, the V gene TRBV6-5, with 7 bases identical to TRBD1. The CDR3 loop spans 13 amino acids. CDR1 is MNHEY, CDR2 SVGAGI, per germline. The trim removed 6 bases at V and 1 base at J, leaving 2 bases unmatched. The CDR3 DNA reads TGTGCCAGCAGGCGGGACAGGAACACTGAAGCTTTCTTT. It codes for CASRRDRNTEAFF.

This rearrangement joins TRBV29-1 to TRBJ2-5; D is possibly TRBD2 (5 bases). The CDR3 loop spans 14 amino acids. V lost 6 bases, J lost 5 bases, and 19 bases lay in between. In germline, CDR1 is SQVTM, CDR2 ANQGSEA. The chain's CDR3 is CSVFRVQTGETQYF. The CDR3 coding sequence is TGCAGCGTCTTCCGGGTCCAAACGGGGGAGACCCAGTACTTC.